This T cell receptor beta chain is drawn from a study of lymphopenia after photon versus proton radiotherapy. Whole-study findings and limits: After the lymphocyte nadir, photon-treated repertoires showed oligoclonal expansion, especially of CD8+ Temra cells.

Some clones are missing from TCRdb's copy, which holds only in-frame ones; the method was immunoSEQ multiplex PCR. The data contain about 60,000 clones, about four fifths of them singletons. CDR3 length: 18 residues. V lost 4 bases to trimming and J lost 0 bases; unmatched junction nucleotides: 7. Germline assignment: CDR1 MNHEY and CDR2 SMNVEV (reference sequence). A word on this clone: Its target is not known.

The chain links TRBV27 to TRBJ2-6; 9 nucleotides agree with TRBD2. The TCR comes from a man in his 60s with pancreatic cancer. The sample was peripheral blood, taken from a patient treated with proton-based radiotherapy. In DNA, the CDR3 is TGTGCCAGCAGTTCTATACTAGCGGGTCTCTCTGGGGCCAACGTCCTGACTTTC. Translating gives CASSSILAGLSGANVLTF.